Listed here are 17 T cell receptor beta chains from one sample, sequenced in a study of early T cells in non-severe SARS-CoV-2 infection. TCRdb re-called the 5' RACE reads through MiXCR, storing one row per CDR3 protein. Of about 46,000 distinct CDR3 sequences in the sample, 5.4% are singletons; the top ten hold approximately 5.1%. The sample was whole blood, taken at baseline. The receptors were sampled from an adult who was a healthcare worker with PCR-confirmed SARS-CoV-2 infection or an uninfected control (not recorded which).

The chain links TRBV11-2 to TRBJ2-1; D ambiguous. There are 14 residues in the CDR3. CDR1 and CDR2 from the germline V gene are SGHAT and FQNNGV. V was shortened by 1 base and J by 7 bases, with 11 bases between the two germline ends. As DNA, the CDR3 is TGTGCCAGCAGCTTAGGTGTCTTGGCGAATGAGCAGTTCTTC. This sequence encodes CASSLGVLANEQFF. The full variable domain, its missing parts supplied by reference TRBV11-2 and TRBJ2-1, is EAGVAQSPRYKIIEKRQSVAFWCNPISGHATLYWYQQILGQGPKLLIQFQNNGVVDDSQLPKDRFSAERLKGVDSTLKIQPAKLEDSAVYLCASSLGVLANEQFFGPGTRLTVL.

This clonotype was observed at least ten times. The chain employs TRBV19 and TRBJ1-2; possibly TRBD1 for D (5 bases). Per germline, CDR1 LNHDA and CDR2 SQIVND (reference sequence). The CDR3 contains 13 residues. V shed 2 bases and J shed 4 bases, with 8 bases lying between them. As DNA, the CDR3 is TGTGCCAGTAGTATACAGGGACCCTATGGCTACACCTTC. It encodes CASSIQGPYGYTF.

Remarks on this clonotype: A much larger clone lies a single base off, so this may be a read error. V and J are TRBV10-3 and TRBJ2-3; D may be TRBD2 (6 bases). Germline V gene data show CDR1 as ENHRY and CDR2 as SYGVKD. The CDR3 has 17 residues. The CDR3 DNA reads TGTGCCATCTGTGAGCCCTCGGGACCAGGGAGGATAGATACGCAGTATTTT. Translation gives CAICEPSGPGRIDTQYF.

At least ten counts were recorded for this clonotype. The chain joins TRBV27 to TRBJ1-2; D possibly corresponds to TRBD1 (5 bases). The ends were cut back, 2 bases at V and 4 bases at J, with 14 bases in the middle. The V gene's germline CDR1 is MNHEY and CDR2 SMNVEV (reference sequence). This CDR3 is built from 15 residues. The CDR3, as DNA: TGTGCCAGCAGTTTAGGGGGAGTGGGTCTCTATGGCTACACCTTC. Encoded protein: CASSLGGVGLYGYTF.

This clonotype has ten or more counts. CDR3 sequence (DNA): TGTGCCAGCAGTTTTTCCGGGACCCACTACGAGCAGTACTTC. It encodes CASSFSGTHYEQYF. V and J are TRBV28 and TRBJ2-7; the D gene could be TRBD1 or TRBD2 (5 bases each). V was pared by 3 bases and J by 3 bases, with 12 bases between. This CDR3 is built from 14 residues. From germline, CDR1 is MDHEN and CDR2 SYDVKM.

The sample holds many counts of this clonotype. The chain employs TRBV3-1 and TRBJ2-1, with TRBD1 identical over 7 bases. Germline assignment: CDR1 LGHDT and CDR2 YNNKEL (reference sequence). V lost 2 bases and J lost 5; bases outside the gene matches: 6. This CDR3 contains 15 residues. CDR3 nucleotides: TGTGCCAGCAGCCAACCCGGGACAGTGAACAATGAGCAGTTCTTC. Protein product: CASSQPGTVNNEQFF.

This clonotype was counted at least ten times. The V call is TRBV19, the J call TRBJ2-7; 11 nucleotides match TRBD2. The CDR3 runs 16 residues. CDR1 is LNHDA, CDR2 SQIVND, per germline (reference sequence). Trimming at V came to 3 bases and at J to 1 base, leaving 5 bases not matched to a gene. CDR3 DNA sequence: TGTGCCAGTAGTATTTTGCTAGCGGGAGGATCCTACGAGCAGTACTTC. Its protein product is CASSILLAGGSYEQYF.

This clonotype has a count of ten or more. This rearrangement joins TRBV10-2 to TRBJ1-4; D is possibly TRBD1 (5 bases). CDR1 and CDR2 from the germline V gene are WSHSY and SAAADI. The CDR3 is made up of 14 amino acids. Trimming removed 3 bases at V and 2 bases at J, with 7 bases between. CDR3 sequence: CASSDRVTNEKLFF. The CDR3 DNA sequence: TGCGCCAGCAGTGACAGGGTCACTAATGAAAAACTGTTTTTT.

The CDR3 here is CSARDRGLAGGPDTQYF. CDR3 nucleotides: TGCAGTGCTAGAGATAGGGGACTAGCGGGAGGGCCAGATACGCAGTATTTT. The chain couples TRBV20-1 to TRBJ2-3; 16 bases fit TRBD2. Per germline, CDR1 DFQATT and CDR2 SNEGSKA (reference sequence). V dropped 0 bases and J dropped 4; count of bases not matched to a gene: 4. This CDR3 spans 17 amino acids.

This clonotype was counted at least ten times. The rearrangement joins TRBV4-2 to TRBJ2-7; TRBD1 aligns across 7 bases. The CDR3 runs 16 residues. Germline V gene lookup returns CDR1 LGHNA and CDR2 YNFKEQ. V was clipped by 1 base and J by 4 bases; unmatched bases: 10. The DNA for the CDR3 is TGTGCCAGCAGCCAAGGATCGAAGGGGGCCAGGTACGAGCAGTACTTC. The encoded protein is CASSQGSKGARYEQYF.

This clonotype came up many times. The chain joins TRBV11-3 to TRBJ1-1, with D perhaps matching TRBD1 (5 bases). With 1 base removed from V and 0 bases from J, the gap between germline ends came to 6 bases. The CDR3 length is 14 residues. CDR1 SGHNT and CDR2 YENEEA come from the germline V gene. The CDR3 nucleotides are TGTGCCAGCAGCTTAGCAGGGATGAACACTGAAGCTTTCTTT. It encodes CASSLAGMNTEAFF.

This clonotype was seen ten or more times. The chain has TRBV6-5 and TRBJ1-1; a possible D gene is TRBD1 (5 bases). The CDR3 totals 15 residues. From germline, CDR1 is MNHEY and CDR2 SVGAGI. The ends were cut back, 6 bases at V and 5 bases at J, with 19 bases in the middle. CDR3 residues: CASSNTQSSGTEAFF. In DNA, the CDR3 is TGTGCCAGCAGCAACACTCAGAGTTCAGGGACTGAAGCTTTCTTT.

This clonotype was seen at least ten times. This chain joins TRBV7-9 and TRBJ2-5, with D maybe TRBD1 (6 bases). V lost 6 bases and J lost 1, with 9 bases in between. The CDR3 is 13 residues long. Germline CDR1 is SEHNR and CDR2 is FQNEAQ (reference sequence). The CDR3 sequence is CASSLQGQETQYF. In nucleotides, the CDR3 is TGTGCCAGCAGTTTACAGGGCCAAGAGACCCAGTACTTC.

This clonotype came up many times. V is TRBV29-1 and J is TRBJ2-7; 9 bases fit TRBD1. CDR3 length equals 12 residues. Germline CDR1 SQVTM, CDR2 ANQGSEA. CDR3 in amino acids: CAGTGNSYEQYF. The CDR3 DNA follows: TGCGCGGGGACAGGGAACTCCTACGAGCAGTACTTC.

This clonotype was counted at least ten times. The chain joins TRBV7-2 to TRBJ2-4; 7 bases align to TRBD1. V lost 4 bases to trimming and J lost 6 bases; unmatched junction nucleotides: 6. Germline CDR1 is SGHTA and CDR2 is FQGNSA. This CDR3 region has 14 residues. As DNA, the CDR3 is TGTGCCAGCAGCTCACAGGGGAAGGGAAACATTCAGTACTTC. Encoded protein: CASSSQGKGNIQYF.

Many counts were recorded for this clonotype. The CDR3 bases are TGTGCCAGCAGCTCTGAGCGGGACTCCTCCTACGAGCAGTACTTC. Translating it yields CASSSERDSSYEQYF. This chain uses TRBV12-3 or TRBV12-4 with TRBJ2-7; TRBD2 agrees at 7 bases. V was clipped by 6 bases and J by 0 bases; unmatched bases: 8. The CDR3 contains 15 residues.

The sample holds many counts of this clonotype. The J gene is TRBJ2-5, the V gene TRBV18; D is unclear. The CDR3 is made up of 14 amino acids. Germline assignment: CDR1 KGHSH and CDR2 LQKENI. V was shortened by 3 bases and J by 5 bases, with 13 bases between the two germline ends. The CDR3 DNA reads TGTGCCAGCTCACCTCGTGAGGTTGAGGAGACCCAGTACTTC. Translating it yields CASSPREVEETQYF.